This T cell receptor (beta chain) came from a study of shared clonotypes between healthy human individuals. V was cut by 4 bases and J by 5 bases, with 15 bases left in between. Germline V CDR1 and CDR2: MGHRA, YSYEKL. CDR3 length: 15 residues. Libraries were prepared by immunoSEQ multiplex PCR; TCRdb keeps only in-frame clonotypes and omits some of them. The repertoire holds more than 1.2 million clones, approximately 98.5% seen once, with 0.36% in the top ten. The J gene is TRBJ2-1, the V gene TRBV4-1, with D perhaps matching TRBD1 (5 bases). Specimen: naive CD4+ T cells sorted from blood. The sample's subset: CD45RA+ positively selected. The clonotype was recovered from a man aged 25 to 40 in good health. Written as DNA, the CDR3 is TGCGCCAGCAGCCGACCGGACACGAGGCACAATGAGCAGTTCTTC. This codes for CASSRPDTRHNEQFF.